These 29 T cell receptor beta chains share one sample of origin, sequenced in a study of blood T cell repertoires in COVID-19. The data were produced by immunoSEQ multiplex PCR, yet TCRdb's version contains in-frame clones alone and is incomplete. Among under 450,000 clones listed, less than 90% were seen once. The sequenced material came from PBMCs or T cells enriched from blood (not recorded which). Receptors originate from a woman aged 50 to 60 who had recovered from COVID-19.

The J gene is TRBJ2-2, the V gene TRBV9, with 12 nucleotides matching TRBD1. Germline V lookup: CDR1 SGDLS, CDR2 YYNGEE. The V and J ends lost 2 bases and 2 bases, in that order; junction bases with no gene match: 7. The length of the CDR3 is 18 residues. The chain's CDR3 is CASSVTPGQGANTGELFF. The CDR3, as DNA: TGTGCCAGCAGCGTGACGCCGGGACAGGGGGCAAACACCGGGGAGCTGTTTTTT.

The rearrangement joins TRBV5-1 to TRBJ2-1; D may be TRBD2 (6 bases). V was pared by 2 bases and J by 9 bases, with 9 bases between. The CDR3 runs to 12 residues. CDR1 SGHRS and CDR2 YFSETQ come from the germline V gene. The CDR3 loop is CASSFGGIEQFF. The CDR3 bases are TGCGCCAGCAGCTTTGGGGGGATTGAGCAGTTCTTC.

This clone was counted a single time. This chain links TRBV18 with TRBJ2-1; no firm D call. In germline, CDR1 is KGHSH, CDR2 LQKENI. The V end lost 1 base, the J end lost 0 bases, and 10 bases lay between the germline ends. The CDR3 runs to 16 residues. This CDR3 is CASSPLGQNSYNEQFF. DNA for the CDR3: TGTGCCAGCTCACCACTTGGGCAGAACTCCTACAATGAGCAGTTCTTC.

The chain couples TRBV9 to TRBJ2-3, with D hard to call. Per germline, CDR1 SGDLS and CDR2 YYNGEE. The length of the CDR3 is 15 residues. Between the trimmed V and J ends, which lost 0 bases and 1 base, there was a span of 9 bases. CDR3 sequence: CASSVGGVRTDTQYF. The CDR3 DNA reads as TGTGCCAGCAGCGTAGGCGGAGTCCGCACAGATACGCAGTATTTT. Looking up the rest from reference TRBV9 and TRBJ2-3 gives the full variable domain: DSGVTQTPKHLITATGQRVTLRCSPRSGDLSVYWYQQSLDQGLQFLIQYYNGEERAKGNILERFSAQQFPDLHSELNLSSLELGDSALYFCASSVGGVRTDTQYFGPGTRLTVL.

The chain has TRBV7-2 and TRBJ2-5; weak D call: TRBD1 (6 bases). This CDR3 has 16 amino acids. V lost 5 bases, J lost 7 bases, and 23 bases lay in between. Germline CDR1 is SGHTA and CDR2 is FQGNSA. CDR3 protein: CASSPTRTVPRGTQYF. The CDR3 nucleotides read TGTGCCAGCAGCCCAACCCGGACAGTCCCAAGAGGGACCCAGTACTTC.

The chain has TRBV2 and TRBJ1-3, with D uncertain. The CDR3 spans 17 residues. CDR1 is SNHLY and CDR2 is FYNNEI in the germline V gene. V dropped 6 bases and J dropped 4 bases, with 22 bases sitting between them. Written as DNA, the CDR3 is TGTGCCAGCAGCGACGAAGCTCTAATTGCGGTGGGAAACACCATATATTTT. Translation: CASSDEALIAVGNTIYF.

V and J are TRBV25-1 and TRBJ1-4, with D hard to call. The CDR3 loop spans 14 amino acids. Trimming took 3 bases from V and 8 from J, leaving 13 bases between them. CDR1 and CDR2 from the germline V gene are MGHDK and SYGVNS. CDR3 amino acids: CASSDRAPAEKLFF. The CDR3 nucleotides are TGTGCCAGCAGTGATCGAGCCCCTGCAGAAAAACTGTTTTTT. Looking up the rest from reference TRBV25-1 and TRBJ1-4 gives the full variable domain: EADIYQTPRYLVIGTGKKITLECSQTMGHDKMYWYQQDPGMELHLIHYSYGVNSTEKGDLSSESTVSRIRTEHFPLTLESARPSHTSQYLCASSDRAPAEKLFFGSGTQLSVL.

The rearrangement joins TRBV18 to TRBJ2-1, with D tentatively TRBD2 (6 bases). V lost 0 bases and J 0 bases, leaving 15 bases between the germline ends. Germline-derived CDR1 and CDR2 are KGHSH and LQKENI. This CDR3 has 18 amino acids. The CDR3 spells CASSPPLSLASSYNEQFF. The CDR3 DNA reads TGTGCCAGCTCACCACCGCTTTCCCTAGCGAGCTCCTACAATGAGCAGTTCTTC.

The rearrangement uses TRBV2 and TRBJ1-5; D is undetermined. The CDR3 spans 16 residues. Deletions cut 4 bases from V and 0 bases from J, with 13 bases between. The germline gives CDR1 SNHLY, CDR2 FYNNEI. Here the CDR3 reads CASSGPLGYSNQPQHF. The CDR3 nucleotides read TGTGCCAGCAGTGGGCCGCTGGGCTATAGCAATCAGCCCCAGCATTTT.

This clone was seen a single time. CDR3 in DNA: TGTGCCACCAGCAGACGGACAGGGGACAATGAGCAGTTCTTC. This encodes CATSRRTGDNEQFF. The V and J genes are TRBV15 and TRBJ2-1; 9 bases are shared with TRBD1. The J segment lost 5 bases and the V segment lost 2 bases, leaving 1 base of the junction unmatched. Germline V gives CDR1 LNHNV, CDR2 YYDKDF (reference sequence). This CDR3 contains 14 residues.

This chain joins TRBV19 and TRBJ2-2, with TRBD1 matching 10 bases. Germline values: CDR1 LNHDA, CDR2 SQIVND (reference sequence). The CDR3 sequence is 15 residues long. The V segment lost 6 bases and the J segment 4 bases; nucleotides outside the gene matches: 5. Here the CDR3 reads CASSRTGGSTGELFF. The CDR3, as DNA: TGTGCCAGTAGCAGGACAGGGGGAAGCACCGGGGAGCTGTTTTTT.

The chain couples TRBV14 to TRBJ2-4, with a possible D match to TRBD2 (7 bases). The germline CDR1 and CDR2 sequences are SGHDN and FVKESK. V was cut by 5 bases and J by 8 bases, with 13 bases left in between. This CDR3 has 13 amino acids. Written as DNA, the CDR3 is TGTGCCAGCAGCTCCCCCGGGGGGCACATTCAGTACTTC. Its protein is CASSSPGGHIQYF.

The rearrangement links TRBV14 to TRBJ1-1; 7 nucleotides match TRBD1. In germline, CDR1 is SGHDN, CDR2 FVKESK. CDR3 size: 20 residues. The junction had 16 bases not matched to a gene; V was cut back by 0 bases and J by 0 bases. This CDR3 reads CASSQDPANSRTGVNTEAFF. The CDR3 DNA is TGTGCCAGCAGCCAAGACCCTGCGAACAGTAGGACAGGAGTGAACACTGAAGCTTTCTTT.

J is TRBJ1-1 and V is TRBV5-1; TRBD1 agrees at 7 bases. The J segment lost 6 bases and the V segment lost 2 bases, leaving 7 bases of the junction unmatched. From germline, CDR1 is SGHRS and CDR2 YFSETQ. The CDR3 totals 14 residues. The CDR3 here is CASSFQGEGAEAFF. The CDR3 DNA is TGCGCCAGCAGCTTCCAGGGGGAAGGGGCTGAAGCTTTCTTT.

The chain is built from TRBV2 and TRBJ2-3; 9 nucleotides agree with TRBD1. Trimming took 8 bases from V and 4 from J; bases not matched to a gene: 10. CDR1 and CDR2 from the germline V gene are SNHLY and FYNNEI. The CDR3 has 15 residues. The CDR3 nucleotides are TGTGCCAGCCCGACAGGGACAGGGCCTTCAGATACGCAGTATTTT. As protein: CASPTGTGPSDTQYF. The variable domain in full, with the rest retrieved from reference TRBV2 and TRBJ2-3, is EPEVTQTPSHQVTQMGQEVILRCVPISNHLYFYWYRQILGQKVEFLVSFYNNEISEKSEIFDDQFSVERPDGSNFTLKIRSTKLEDSAMYFCASPTGTGPSDTQYFGPGTRLTVL.

The V call is TRBV7-9, the J call TRBJ1-6; D is uncertain. V dropped 1 base and J dropped 4 bases, with 11 bases sitting between them. The CDR3 loop spans 16 amino acids. CDR1 and CDR2 (germline): SEHNR, FQNEAQ (reference sequence). CDR3 sequence: CASSLEAGSYNSPLHF. DNA of the CDR3: TGTGCCAGCAGCTTAGAGGCAGGCTCATATAATTCACCCCTCCACTTT.

Note on this clone: This specimen includes other DNA sequences encoding the same CDR3. This chain connects TRBV9 to TRBJ2-5; 11 bases are shared with TRBD2. V shed 3 bases and J 5 bases; nucleotides not matched to a gene: 6. The CDR3 is made up of 15 amino acids. Germline-derived CDR1 and CDR2 are SGDLS and YYNGEE. The CDR3 protein is CASSALAGGLETQYF. In nucleotides, the CDR3 is TGTGCCAGCAGCGCCTTAGCGGGGGGGCTGGAGACCCAGTACTTC. The variable domain in full, with the rest retrieved from reference TRBV9 and TRBJ2-5, is DSGVTQTPKHLITATGQRVTLRCSPRSGDLSVYWYQQSLDQGLQFLIQYYNGEERAKGNILERFSAQQFPDLHSELNLSSLELGDSALYFCASSALAGGLETQYFGPGTRLLVL.

The chain links TRBV18 to TRBJ1-1; D may be TRBD1 (5 bases). This CDR3 region has 15 residues. Germline assignment: CDR1 KGHSH and CDR2 LQKENI. With 0 bases removed from V and 1 base from J, the gap between germline ends came to 9 bases. CDR3 residues: CASSPPGGTNTEAFF. In nucleotides, the CDR3 is TGTGCCAGCTCACCACCGGGGGGGACGAACACTGAAGCTTTCTTT.

The chain uses TRBV6-1 and TRBJ2-3; the match to TRBD2 covers 10 bases. Germline V gene data show CDR1 as MNHNS and CDR2 as SASEGT. V lost 4 bases to trimming and J lost 2 bases; unmatched junction nucleotides: 6. The CDR3 loop spans 16 amino acids. CDR3 residues: CASSARTSGHTDTQYF. The DNA for the CDR3 is TGTGCCAGCAGTGCCCGGACTAGCGGTCACACAGATACGCAGTATTTT.

The CDR3 nucleotides are TGTGCCATCCGTTCGGACAGGGGGGAGGGATCCTACGAGCAGTACTTC. Its translation: CAIRSDRGEGSYEQYF. The chain uses TRBV10-3 and TRBJ2-7; 10 nucleotides align to TRBD1. V shed 8 bases and J 1 base; nucleotides not matched to a gene: 11. The germline V gene encodes CDR1 ENHRY and CDR2 SYGVKD. This CDR3 region has 16 residues.

V usage is TRBV6-1 and J usage is TRBJ1-1, with D maybe TRBD1 (5 bases). Germline V gives CDR1 MNHNS, CDR2 SASEGT. V was clipped by 1 base and J by 5 bases, with 11 bases between them. The CDR3 is 14 amino acids. The CDR3 loop is CASSEVGVATEAFF. CDR3 in DNA: TGTGCCAGCAGTGAAGTAGGGGTCGCGACTGAAGCTTTCTTT.

This chain connects TRBV18 to TRBJ2-1; 11 nucleotides match TRBD1. The CDR3 is 15 residues long. Germline V gene lookup returns CDR1 KGHSH and CDR2 LQKENI. The ends lost 5 bases at V and 8 bases at J; junction bases unmatched: 8. CDR3 DNA: TGTGCCAGCTCAGCAAGGACAGGGGGCGGGGATGAGCAGTTCTTC. Translation gives CASSARTGGGDEQFF.

V and J are TRBV2 and TRBJ1-5; no clear D gene. Between the trimmed V and J ends, which lost 2 bases and 0 bases, there was a span of 5 bases. The CDR3 totals 14 residues. Germline V gene data show CDR1 as SNHLY and CDR2 as FYNNEI. The CDR3 coding sequence is TGTGCCAGCAGTGAAACAAGTAGCAATCAGCCCCAGCATTTT. Its protein is CASSETSSNQPQHF. The complete variable domain, with remaining parts taken from reference TRBV2 and TRBJ1-5, reads EPEVTQTPSHQVTQMGQEVILRCVPISNHLYFYWYRQILGQKVEFLVSFYNNEISEKSEIFDDQFSVERPDGSNFTLKIRSTKLEDSAMYFCASSETSSNQPQHFGDGTRLSIL.

This clone came up a few times. The chain employs TRBV4-2 and TRBJ1-5, with TRBD1 identical over 9 bases. The CDR3 runs to 17 residues. The trim removed 0 bases at V and 4 bases at J, leaving 7 bases unmatched. Germline CDR1 reads LGHNA; CDR2 reads YNFKEQ. The CDR3 DNA follows: TGTGCCAGCAGCCAAGACGAGGGCGGGACAGGGAATCAGCCCCAGCATTTT. It encodes CASSQDEGGTGNQPQHF.

This rearrangement joins TRBV7-3 to TRBJ1-1; D is unclear. The CDR3 runs 10 residues. In germline, CDR1 is SGHTA, CDR2 FQGTGA. The germline V and J ends were trimmed by 10 bases and 3 bases, with 6 bases remaining between them. CDR3 DNA: TGTGCCATCGGGTACACTGAAGCTTTCTTT. Its translation is CAIGYTEAFF.

The chain uses TRBV6-5 and TRBJ1-2; D is possibly TRBD1 (6 bases). There are 15 residues in the CDR3. Germline V gives CDR1 MNHEY, CDR2 SVGAGI. V lost 5 bases and J 5 bases, leaving 18 bases between the germline ends. CDR3 in DNA: TGTGCCAGCAGTCCCACCGGGACAAGCCGATATGGCTACACCTTC. This translates into CASSPTGTSRYGYTF.

The table lists this clone with a few counts. The chain joins TRBV27 to TRBJ1-1; D gene uncertain. The CDR3 has 13 residues. The germline V and J ends were trimmed by 1 base and 10 bases, with 13 bases remaining between them. CDR1 MNHEY and CDR2 SMNVEV come from the germline V gene (reference sequence). CDR3: CASSLLRGTRAFF. CDR3 nucleotides: TGTGCCAGCAGTTTATTGCGAGGTACGAGAGCTTTCTTT.

The V call is TRBV11-2, the J call TRBJ1-4; weak D call: TRBD1 (6 bases). The CDR3 extends over 15 amino acids. CDR1 is SGHAT and CDR2 is FQNNGV in the germline V gene. The ends were cut back, 5 bases at V and 2 bases at J, with 12 bases in the middle. CDR3: CASSRRGSTNEKLFF. In nucleotides, the CDR3 is TGTGCCAGCAGCCGAAGGGGGTCCACTAATGAAAAACTGTTTTTT.

This clone showed up just a few times. In DNA form, the CDR3 reads TGTGCCTGGGGACTGGCGAACACTGAAGCTTTCTTT. Its translation is CAWGLANTEAFF. The V call is TRBV30, the J call TRBJ1-1, with D hard to call. CDR1 is GTSNPN and CDR2 is SVGIG in the germline V gene (reference sequence). V lost 5 bases and J lost 1, with 8 bases in between. The CDR3 consists of 12 residues.